This TCR beta chain stems from a study of cytotoxic CD8 clonotypes in ibrutinib-treated CLL. Study findings and constraints: Having risen at ibrutinib response, clonality had fallen back toward baseline by progression.

As for this clone: Its specificity is not known.

A 1 in 200,000 to 1 in 1 million T cell depth was the sequencing target. Only in-frame clones appear in the TCRdb table, and some are missing; sequencing was by immunoSEQ multiplex PCR. Here the sample spans more than 140,000 clones, around 77% being singletons. Germline loops: CDR1 SGHRS, CDR2 YFSETQ. The V gene end was trimmed by 4 bases and the J gene end by 5 bases; junction bases not matched to a gene: 5. The CDR3 runs to 15 residues. The source material was PBMCs, sampled after 12 months of ibrutinib treatment. This rearrangement joins TRBV5-1 to TRBJ2-1; TRBD1 matches 11 bases. The source is a human donor with chronic lymphocytic leukemia. CDR3 region: CASSPGQGAHNEQFF. CDR3 nucleotides: TGCGCCAGCAGCCCCGGACAGGGGGCCCACAATGAGCAGTTCTTC.